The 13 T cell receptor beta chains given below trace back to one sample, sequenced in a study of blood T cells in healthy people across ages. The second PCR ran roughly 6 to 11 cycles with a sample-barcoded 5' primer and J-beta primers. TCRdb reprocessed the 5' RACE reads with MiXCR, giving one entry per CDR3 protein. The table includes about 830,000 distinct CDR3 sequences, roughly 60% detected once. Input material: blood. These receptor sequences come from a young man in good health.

This CDR3 reads CSAAGDYNEQFF. CDR3 nucleotide sequence: TGCAGTGCTGCGGGGGACTACAATGAGCAGTTCTTC. The chain carries TRBV20-1 and TRBJ2-1; 7 bases agree with TRBD2. Germline V gives CDR1 DFQATT, CDR2 SNEGSKA (reference sequence). This CDR3 spans 12 amino acids. Trimming at V came to 5 bases and at J to 3 bases, leaving 1 base not matched to a gene.

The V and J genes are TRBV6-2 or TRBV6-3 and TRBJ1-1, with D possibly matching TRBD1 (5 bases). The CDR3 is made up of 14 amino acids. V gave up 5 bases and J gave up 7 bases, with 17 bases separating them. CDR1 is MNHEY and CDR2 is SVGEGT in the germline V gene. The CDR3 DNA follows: TGTGCCAGCAGTGTAGTAGGGGCGCCGGATGAAGCTTTCTTT. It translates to CASSVVGAPDEAFF.

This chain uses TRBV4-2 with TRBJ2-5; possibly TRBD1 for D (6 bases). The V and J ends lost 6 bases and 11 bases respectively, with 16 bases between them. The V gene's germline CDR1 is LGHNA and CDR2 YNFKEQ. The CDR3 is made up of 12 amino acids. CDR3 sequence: CASRQGSNEQYF. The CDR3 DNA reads TGTGCCAGCAGACAGGGTAGCAATGAGCAGTACTTC.

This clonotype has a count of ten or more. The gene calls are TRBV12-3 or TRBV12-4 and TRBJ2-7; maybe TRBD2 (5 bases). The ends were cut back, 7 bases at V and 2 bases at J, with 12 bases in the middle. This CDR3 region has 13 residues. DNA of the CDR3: TGTGCCAGCACCATAGACGGGACCTACGAGCAGTACTTC. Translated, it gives CASTIDGTYEQYF.

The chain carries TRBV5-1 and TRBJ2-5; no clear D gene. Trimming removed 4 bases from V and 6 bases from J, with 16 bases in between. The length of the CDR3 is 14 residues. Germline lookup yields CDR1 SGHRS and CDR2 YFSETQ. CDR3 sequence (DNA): TGCGCCAGCAGCCGAAGACCGCTAGATCAGACCCAGTACTTC. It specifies CASSRRPLDQTQYF.

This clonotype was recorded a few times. As DNA, the CDR3 is TGTGCCTGGAGTGTTCGTCTGGGCAGACCTCCCTACGAGCAGTACTTC. This gives the protein CAWSVRLGRPPYEQYF. The rearrangement links TRBV30 to TRBJ2-7, with D unresolved. CDR1 is GTSNPN and CDR2 is SVGIG in the germline V gene (reference sequence). Trimming pared 0 bases from V and 2 bases from J, leaving 17 bases between. This CDR3 is 16 amino acids long. Filled out from reference TRBV30 and TRBJ2-7, the complete variable domain reads SQTIHQWPATLVQPVGSPLSLECTVEGTSNPNLYWYRQAAGRGLQLLFYSVGIGQISSEVPQNLSASRPQDRQFILSSKKLLLSDSGFYLCAWSVRLGRPPYEQYFGPGTRLTVT.

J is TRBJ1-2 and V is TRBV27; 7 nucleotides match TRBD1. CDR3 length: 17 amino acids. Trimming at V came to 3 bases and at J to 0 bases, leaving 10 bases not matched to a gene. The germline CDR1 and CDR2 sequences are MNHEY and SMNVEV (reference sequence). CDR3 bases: TGTGCCAGCAGTTTTAGCATCAGGGGGGCCACTAACTATGGCTACACCTTC. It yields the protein CASSFSIRGATNYGYTF.

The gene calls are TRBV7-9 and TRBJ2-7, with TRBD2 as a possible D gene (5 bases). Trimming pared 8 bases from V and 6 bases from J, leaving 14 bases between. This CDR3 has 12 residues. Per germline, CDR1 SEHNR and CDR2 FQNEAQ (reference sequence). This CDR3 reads CASSRGLTEQYF. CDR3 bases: TGTGCCAGCTCCCGAGGGTTAACCGAGCAGTACTTC. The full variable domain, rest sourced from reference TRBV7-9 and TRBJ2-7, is DTGVSQNPRHKITKRGQNVTFRCDPISEHNRLYWYRQTLGQGPEFLTYFQNEAQLEKSRLLSDRFSAERPKGSFSTLEIQRTEQGDSAMYLCASSRGLTEQYFGPGTRLTVT.

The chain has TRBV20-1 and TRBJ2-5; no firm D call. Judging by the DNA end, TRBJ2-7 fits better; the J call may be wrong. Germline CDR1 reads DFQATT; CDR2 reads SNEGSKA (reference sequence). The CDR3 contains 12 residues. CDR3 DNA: TGCAGTGCTAATAGGGATTCCTACGAGCAGTACTTC. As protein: CSANRDSYEQYF.

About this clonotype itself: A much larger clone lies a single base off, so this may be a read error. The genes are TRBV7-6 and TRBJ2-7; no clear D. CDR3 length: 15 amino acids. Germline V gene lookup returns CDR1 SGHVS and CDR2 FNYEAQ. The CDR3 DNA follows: TGTGCCGGCAGCTTAGAATCCTCCCCGTCGTACGAGCAGTACTTC. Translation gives CAGSLESSPSYEQYF.

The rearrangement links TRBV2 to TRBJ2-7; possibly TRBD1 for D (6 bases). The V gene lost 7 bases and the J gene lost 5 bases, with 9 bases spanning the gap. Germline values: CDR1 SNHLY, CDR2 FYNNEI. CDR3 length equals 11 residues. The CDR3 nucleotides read TGTGCCAGCAACAGGGAACACGAGCAGTACTTC. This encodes CASNREHEQYF.

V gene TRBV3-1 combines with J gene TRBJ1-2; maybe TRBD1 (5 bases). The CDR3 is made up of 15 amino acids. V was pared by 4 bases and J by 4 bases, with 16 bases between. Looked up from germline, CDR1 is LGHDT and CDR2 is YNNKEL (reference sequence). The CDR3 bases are TGTGCCAGCAGCCCGGCGGGGGAGACAACCTATGGCTACACCTTC. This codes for CASSPAGETTYGYTF.

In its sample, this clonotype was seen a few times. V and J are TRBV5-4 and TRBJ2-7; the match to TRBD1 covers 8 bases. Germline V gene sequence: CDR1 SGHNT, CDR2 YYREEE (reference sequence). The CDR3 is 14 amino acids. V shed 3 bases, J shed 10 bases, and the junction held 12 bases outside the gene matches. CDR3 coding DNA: TGTGCCAGCAGCTCGATAAGTGGACAGGGTGGACAGTACTTC. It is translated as CASSSISGQGGQYF.